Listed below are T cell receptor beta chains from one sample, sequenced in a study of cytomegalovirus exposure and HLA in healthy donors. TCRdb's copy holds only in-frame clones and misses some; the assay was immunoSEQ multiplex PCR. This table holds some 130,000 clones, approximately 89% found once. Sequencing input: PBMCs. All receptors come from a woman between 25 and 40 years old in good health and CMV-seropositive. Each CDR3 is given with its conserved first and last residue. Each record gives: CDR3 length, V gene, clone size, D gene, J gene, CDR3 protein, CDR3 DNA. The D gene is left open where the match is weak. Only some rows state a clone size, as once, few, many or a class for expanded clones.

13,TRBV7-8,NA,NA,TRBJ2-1,CASSLAFSVEQFF,TGTGCCAGCAGCTTAGCTTTCTCTGTTGAGCAGTTCTTC
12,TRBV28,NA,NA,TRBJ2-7,CASSWASYEQYF,TGTGCCAGCAGTTGGGCCTCCTACGAGCAGTACTTC
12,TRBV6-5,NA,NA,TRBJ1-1,CASNAGNTEAFF,TGTGCCAGCAATGCAGGGAACACTGAAGCTTTCTTT
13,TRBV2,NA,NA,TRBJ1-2,CASSAGMSYGYTF,TGTGCCAGCAGTGCGGGGATGAGCTATGGCTACACCTTC
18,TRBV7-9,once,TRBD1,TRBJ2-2,CASSLTWGQGRDTGELFF,TGTGCCAGCAGCTTAACCTGGGGACAGGGAAGGGACACCGGGGAGCTGTTTTTT
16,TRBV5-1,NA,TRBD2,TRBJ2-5,CASSLGGSTVEETQYF,TGCGCCAGCAGCTTGGGCGGGAGTACGGTGGAGGAGACCCAGTACTTC
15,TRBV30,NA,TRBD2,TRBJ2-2,CAWSGLAGAGGELFF,TGTGCCTGGAGTGGACTAGCCGGGGCTGGCGGGGAGCTGTTTTTT
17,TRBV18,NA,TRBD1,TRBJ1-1,CASSPLVGQGSNTEAFF,TGTGCCAGCTCACCCCTGGTGGGACAGGGATCAAACACTGAAGCTTTCTTT
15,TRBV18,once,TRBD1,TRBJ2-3,CASSPGTAHADTQYF,TGTGCCAGCTCCCCCGGGACAGCACATGCAGATACGCAGTATTTT
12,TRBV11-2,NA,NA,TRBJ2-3,CASGPRGDTQYF,TGTGCCAGCGGGCCAAGGGGAGATACGCAGTATTTT
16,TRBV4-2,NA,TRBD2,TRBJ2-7,CASSQVSGGNVYEQYF,TGTGCCAGCAGCCAGGTGTCGGGAGGAAACGTCTACGAGCAGTACTTC
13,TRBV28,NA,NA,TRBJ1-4,CASRRATNEKLFF,TGTGCCAGCAGGAGAGCTACCAATGAAAAACTGTTTTTT
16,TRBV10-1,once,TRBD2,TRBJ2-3,CASSSLAGVKVDTQYF,TGCGCCAGCAGTTCCCTAGCGGGAGTGAAGGTTGATACGCAGTATTTT
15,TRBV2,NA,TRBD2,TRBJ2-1,CASSERSGRGNEQFF,TGTGCCAGCAGTGAAAGGAGCGGGAGGGGGAATGAGCAGTTCTTC
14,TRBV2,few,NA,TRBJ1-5,CASASGVSNQPQHF,TGTGCCAGCGCCTCCGGGGTGAGCAATCAGCCCCAGCATTTT
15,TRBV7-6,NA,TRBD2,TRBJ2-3,CASSFSGSRTDTQYF,TGTGCCAGCAGCTTCAGCGGGAGCCGCACAGATACGCAGTATTTT
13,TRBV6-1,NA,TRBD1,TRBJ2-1,CASSDLLGQGGFF,TGTGCCAGCAGTGATCTTCTCGGACAGGGGGGGTTCTTC
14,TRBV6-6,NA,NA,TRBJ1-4,CASRRRGGGEKLFF,TGTGCCAGCAGACGCCGTGGGGGAGGGGAAAAACTGTTTTTT
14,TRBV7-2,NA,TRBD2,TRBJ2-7,CASIGTSGNYEQYF,TGTGCCAGCATCGGGACTAGCGGGAACTACGAGCAGTACTTC
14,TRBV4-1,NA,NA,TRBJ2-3,CASSPLGPADTQYF,TGCGCCAGCAGCCCCTTGGGCCCCGCAGATACGCAGTATTTT